Listed below are T cell receptor beta chains from one sample, sequenced in a study of T cell responses to AZD1222 COVID-19 vaccine. This table comes from immunoSEQ multiplex PCR, and its TCRdb copy is limited to in-frame clones, with some not included. Counted here are more than 110,000 clones, 70% to 90% occurring once; the ten biggest clones make up 3% to 4%. The sample in question was peripheral blood, obtained 28 days after the second AZD1222 dose. The receptors were sampled from an adult who received the AZD1222 COVID-19 vaccine. Both conserved end residues are part of each CDR3. Each record gives: CDR3 protein, V gene, J gene.

CASSASEGSEAFF,TRBV7-3,TRBJ1-1
CASSQLGDRSSRPEQYF,TRBV16,TRBJ2-7
CASSLAGTGNAEAFF,TRBV7-9,TRBJ1-1
CASSTGGMGTEAFF,TRBV5-1,TRBJ1-1
CATSRLRYNEQFF,TRBV15,TRBJ2-1
CAWRTLTASSYNSPLHF,TRBV30,TRBJ1-6
CASRTGDNEQFF,TRBV12-3/TRBV12-4,TRBJ2-1
CASFGTGNTEAFF,TRBV18,TRBJ1-1
CASSGQGKAYEQYF,TRBV2,TRBJ2-7
CAWSVQRARGSAFF,TRBV30,TRBJ1-1
CATSRERNYEQYF,TRBV15,TRBJ2-7
CASSERGTGIAGYTF,TRBV6-1,TRBJ1-2
CASRTTDRLNSPLHF,TRBV6-5,TRBJ1-6
CASSRHYEQYF,TRBV7-3,TRBJ2-7
CASNLRASTTGEQYF,TRBV2,TRBJ2-7
CSVEMDSHEQYF,TRBV29-1,TRBJ2-7
CASSWGAVGEQFF,TRBV12-3/TRBV12-4,TRBJ2-1